This TCR beta chain stems from a study of technical replicates of blood from several donors (TCRdb year 2017). Libraries were constructed by the immunoSEQ multiplex PCR assay. TCRdb retrieved this table from immuneACCESS and kept in-frame rearrangements only. Not all clones are present; in checked studies, unresolved V genes account for under half, and no reason is known for the remainder. The sample contains tens of thousands of clones, about nine tenths of them found a single time. Approximately 0.4% of the sample is in the top ten clones. Turning to this clone: The antigen it recognizes is unknown. Qualities for individual bases were not recorded, and no much larger clone is one base off.

The germline V gene (reference sequence) specifies SEHNR as CDR1 and FQNEAQ as CDR2. V loses 5 bases of germline sequence and J loses 4 bases, and the interval between the two ends is 6 bases. Reading from cysteine to phenylalanine, the CDR3 counts 11 amino acids. The CDR3 DNA has 33 bases and is translated from base 1. The sample comprised T cells isolated from PBMCs. This sequence uses TRBV7-9 and TRBJ2-7; the D gene lacks a confident call. The TCR comes from a human donor in good health. This receptor has the CDR3 CASSPEYEQYF. Here is the DNA: TGTGCCAGCAGCCCTGAGTACGAGCAGTACTTC.